These T cell receptor beta chains were read from a single sample in a study of blood T cells in healthy people across ages. A single record per CDR3 protein comes from TCRdb applying MiXCR to the 5' RACE reads. This sample has some 760,000 distinct CDR3 sequences; 25% occur once, and the top ten carry under 4.5%. The same data also contributed to another study, on T cells of mothers and their children.

Sequenced: blood. Source of these receptors: a boy aged 5-17 years in good health. CDR3s include the opening cysteine and the closing phenylalanine or tryptophan. A D gene is named only where the DNA matches it firmly. Expanded clones are given a class, and other clones once, few, many or no size at all.

TRBD2	-	TRBV4-2	TRBJ2-3	TGTGCCAGCAGCCCCAGACTAGCGGGGGGTATAGATACGCAGTATTTT	CASSPRLAGGIDTQYF
TRBD1	-	TRBV9	TRBJ1-4	TGTGCCAGCAGCGTAGCTGACAGGGGGCCCTATGAAAAACTGTTTTTT	CASSVADRGPYEKLFF
-	few	TRBV29-1	TRBJ2-7	TGCAGCGTTGTCTTTCGGAATTCCTACGAGCAGTACTTC	CSVVFRNSYEQYF
-	once	TRBV10-3	TRBJ2-5	TGTGCCATCAGTTCCGGCGAAGGGACCCAGTACTTC	CAISSGEGTQYF
-	-	TRBV29-1	TRBJ2-3	TGCAGCGTTTGGGCTAGCACAGATACGCAGTATTTT	CSVWASTDTQYF
-	-	TRBV3-1	TRBJ2-3	TGTGCCAGCAGGCTCAGGGGTAACACAGATACGCAGTATTTT	CASRLRGNTDTQYF
-	-	TRBV6-5	TRBJ2-5	TGTGCCAGCAGGGCCGGGATACAAGAGACCCAGTACTTC	CASRAGIQETQYF
-	-	TRBV20-1	TRBJ1-5	TGCAGTGCTAGAGATGTTCGGGATCAGCCCCAGCATTTT	CSARDVRDQPQHF
TRBD1	few	TRBV7-8	TRBJ1-2	TGTGCCAGCAGCCTAGACGGGACAGCCGGCTACACCTTC	CASSLDGTAGYTF
-	few	TRBV2	TRBJ2-4	TGTGCCAGCAACCTAGGGGGGAGGAACATTCAGTACTTC	CASNLGGRNIQYF
-	-	TRBV18	TRBJ2-7	TGTGCCAGCTCACCACAGGTTGAACAGGTAGCGGCCCGTTTCGGCCACGAGCAGTACTTC	CASSPQVEQVAARFGHEQYF
-	few	TRBV2	TRBJ2-5	TGTGCCAGCAGGACAACCGGCCTAGCAGTAGAGACCCAGTACTTC	CASRTTGLAVETQYF
TRBD1	-	TRBV30	TRBJ1-4	TGTGCCTGGACCTCGACAGGGGGTAATGAAAAACTGTTTTTT	CAWTSTGGNEKLFF
-	few	TRBV24-1	TRBJ2-1	TGTGCCACCAGTGATCTTCTAGCCACCAATGAGCAGTTCTTC	CATSDLLATNEQFF
TRBD2	few	TRBV28	TRBJ2-1	TGTGCCAGCAGTTTACCCACTAGCGGGGCTTTCTACAATGAGCAGTTCTTC	CASSLPTSGAFYNEQFF
TRBD2	-	TRBV29-1	TRBJ2-1	TGCAGCGTTGAATTGGGACTAGCGGGGGTATACAATGAGCAGTTCTTC	CSVELGLAGVYNEQFF
TRBD1	few	TRBV29-1	TRBJ1-4	TGCAGCGTCGCGAATCGGACAGGAGGAAATGAAAAACTGTTTTTT	CSVANRTGGNEKLFF
TRBD2	-	TRBV5-1	TRBJ2-3	TGCGCCAGCACCAAGGACGCGGGGCGCGTAGCGGGGGCAGATACGCAGTATTTT	CASTKDAGRVAGADTQYF
TRBD1	few	TRBV2	TRBJ1-1	TGTGCCAGCAGTCCCGGGACAGGGAAGAATGACCAGTCAGCTTTCTTT	CASSPGTGKNDQSAFF
-	-	TRBV29-1	TRBJ2-3	TGCAGCGTAAGGGGGGGTATTGGAGATACGCAGTATTTT	CSVRGGIGDTQYF
-	few	TRBV5-8	TRBJ2-5	TGTGCCAGCTCCCACGGCGGGGAGACCCAGTACTTC	CASSHGGETQYF
TRBD2	-	TRBV29-1	TRBJ2-3	TGCAGCGTTGAGCGGGGGGCCACAGATACGCAGTATTTT	CSVERGATDTQYF
TRBD1	-	TRBV20-1	TRBJ2-4	TGCAGTGCTTTCCGCACAGGGGATTTAGCCAAAAACATTCAGTACTTC	CSAFRTGDLAKNIQYF
-	-	TRBV5-4	TRBJ2-3	TGTGCCAGCAGCGGTCCCACAGATACGCAGTATTTT	CASSGPTDTQYF